The 25 T cell receptor beta chains reported below all come from one sample, sequenced in a study of molecular identifiers for immune sequencing clone quantification. TCRdb called the PCR reads again in MiXCR, with one record for every CDR3 protein. This table holds around 100,000 distinct CDR3 sequences, approximately 40% found once. The specimen sequenced was naive CD8+ T cells from blood, with Jurkat cell RNA spiked in. Subset noted: FACS-sorted CD8+CD4-CCR7+CD45RA+ naive T cells. The receptors were gathered from a human donor in good health. Some libraries in this study had Jurkat cell RNA spiked in.

A word on this clonotype: One base away lies a much larger clone, so this may be a sequencing read error. The chain couples TRBV19 to TRBJ2-5; D not resolved. In germline, CDR1 is LNHDA, CDR2 SQIVND (reference sequence). Between the trimmed V and J ends, which lost 2 bases and 1 base, there was a span of 8 bases. This CDR3 region has 14 residues. The chain's CDR3 is CASSIRAFQETQYF. The DNA of the CDR3 is TGTGCCAGTAGTATACGGGCTTTCCAAGAGACCCAGTACTTC.

As regards this clonotype: At one of its ends the junction is not consistent with the germline gene, which may arise from a read error. The chain has TRBV9 and TRBJ2-3; TRBD2 might be the D (7 bases). This CDR3 region has 14 residues. CDR1 is SGDLS and CDR2 is YYNGEE in the germline V gene. CDR3 sequence: CASSPWGGTNTQYF. The CDR3 nucleotides are TGTGCCAGCAGCCCCTGGGGGGGCACAAATACGCAGTATTTT.

This clonotype turned up a few times. A read error may account for a junction end that differs from germline. This rearrangement joins TRBV20-1 to TRBJ1-1, with D possibly being TRBD1 (5 bases). The CDR3 runs 14 residues. The germline gives CDR1 DFQATT, CDR2 SNEGSKA (reference sequence). CDR3 residues: CGARDLEGRTEAFF. CDR3 nucleotide sequence: TGCGGTGCTAGAGATTTGGAGGGGAGGACTGAAGCTTTCTTT.

This clonotype appeared a single time. One end of the junction fails to match germline, which may point to a read error. The V call is TRBV6-1, the J call TRBJ2-5, with a tentative D call TRBD2 (6 bases). The CDR3 has 11 amino acids. From germline, CDR1 is MNHNS and CDR2 SASEGT. The CDR3 reads CASGRRETQCF. DNA of the CDR3: TGTGCCAGCGGCCGTCGGGAGACCCAGTGCTTC.

This clonotype was recorded many times. The chain joins TRBV7-2 to TRBJ2-3; 8 nucleotides match TRBD2. Germline trimming cut 4 bases from V and 0 bases from J; bases unmatched to any gene: 9. CDR3 length: 17 residues. Germline loops: CDR1 SGHTA, CDR2 FQGNSA. CDR3 residues: CASSWDIAGSSTDTQYF. The CDR3 coding sequence is TGTGCCAGCAGCTGGGACATAGCGGGGTCTAGCACAGATACGCAGTATTTT.

The V and J genes are TRBV9 and TRBJ2-1, with D tentatively TRBD1 or TRBD2 (5 bases each). This CDR3 has 14 amino acids. Germline CDR1 SGDLS, CDR2 YYNGEE. Between the trimmed V and J ends, which lost 0 bases and 8 bases, there was a span of 12 bases. DNA for the CDR3: TGTGCCAGCAGCGTAGAGGGGAGCCGCCATGAGCAGTTCTTC. Encoded protein: CASSVEGSRHEQFF.

This clonotype has a handful of counts. A read error is possible here, since a much larger clone lies one base away. The gene calls are TRBV29-1 and TRBJ2-6; a possible D gene is TRBD1 (5 bases). From germline, CDR1 is SQVTM and CDR2 ANQGSEA. The CDR3 covers 14 residues. DNA of the CDR3: TGCAGCGTTGACGACAACGCTGGGGCCATCGTCCTGACTTTC. Residues: CSVDDNAGAIVLTF.

Notes on this clonotype: The junction shows a germline mismatch at one end, possibly a read error. The V gene is TRBV14, the J gene TRBJ2-5; a possible D gene is TRBD1 (6 bases). Per the germline V gene, CDR1 is SGHDN and CDR2 is FVKESK. The CDR3 sequence is 13 residues long. CDR3 nucleotide sequence: TGTGCCAGCATCCAATGGGGGCGAGAGACCCAGTACTTC. It encodes CASIQWGRETQYF.

This clonotype was detected ten times or more. The V gene is TRBV27, the J gene TRBJ2-7; 11 nucleotides agree with TRBD2. Germline V gene data show CDR1 as MNHEY and CDR2 as SMNVEV (reference sequence). The CDR3 covers 15 residues. Trimming at V came to 4 bases and at J to 3 bases, leaving 5 bases not matched to a gene. The CDR3 region has the DNA TGTGCCAGCAGTTATACCGGGACTAGCGGCTACGAGCAGTACTTC. Its protein product is CASSYTGTSGYEQYF.

This clonotype came up many times. This chain joins TRBV28 and TRBJ2-1; TRBD1 aligns across 9 bases. CDR1 and CDR2 (germline): MDHEN, SYDVKM. This CDR3 has 14 amino acids. The junction had 8 bases not matched to a gene; V was cut back by 5 bases and J by 9 bases. The CDR3 nucleotides read TGTGCCAGCAGTATCGGACAGGGGCGGGCTGAGCAGTTCTTC. It yields the protein CASSIGQGRAEQFF.

Note on this clonotype: Just one base apart from a much larger clone, this may be a read error. Without the conserved terminal phenylalanine or tryptophan, this CDR3 likely stems from a read error. CDR3 in DNA: TGTGCCAGCAGTTTGAGGGAAGACACTGAAGCTTTCTAT. It yields the protein CASSLREDTEAFY. The rearrangement uses TRBV4-2 and TRBJ1-1, with D unresolved. The CDR3 is 13 amino acids. Trimming took off 6 bases at V and 3 bases at J, with 11 bases between the two ends. CDR1 and CDR2 from the germline V gene are LGHNA and YNFKEQ.

This clonotype was seen only a few times. This chain uses TRBV6-2 or TRBV6-3 with TRBJ2-6; 9 bases align to TRBD1. Germline-derived CDR1 and CDR2 are MNHEY and SVGEGT. V shed 5 bases, J shed 4 bases, and the junction held 18 bases outside the gene matches. The CDR3 is 20 residues long. The chain's CDR3 is CASSTSPLGTGTSGANVLTF. CDR3 DNA: TGTGCCAGCAGTACCTCCCCGTTAGGGACAGGGACTTCCGGGGCCAACGTCCTGACTTTC.

A word on this clonotype: A much larger clone sits a single nucleotide away, making a read error possible. V is TRBV7-9 and J is TRBJ2-3; D uncertain. The CDR3 loop spans 11 amino acids. The germline gives CDR1 SEHNR, CDR2 FQNEAQ (reference sequence). CDR3 sequence: CASSVEDAQYF. The CDR3 coding sequence is TGTGCCAGCAGCGTCGAAGATGCGCAGTATTTT.

The chain combines TRBV20-1 with TRBJ1-4, with 9 bases aligning to TRBD1. V lost 4 bases to trimming and J lost 8 bases; unmatched junction nucleotides: 5. Germline-derived CDR1 and CDR2 are DFQATT and SNEGSKA (reference sequence). The CDR3 is 13 amino acids. CDR3 sequence reads: CSATDRGSEKLFF. Here the CDR3 DNA reads TGCAGTGCTACCGACAGGGGGTCGGAAAAACTGTTTTTT.

This clonotype showed up just a few times. The rearrangement links TRBV27 to TRBJ2-3, with 11 bases lining up with TRBD2. Germline V CDR1 and CDR2: MNHEY, SMNVEV (reference sequence). The CDR3 is 17 amino acids. V dropped 5 bases and J dropped 2; count of bases not matched to a gene: 9. CDR3 nucleotides: TGTGCCAGCAGTGTCATCGGGACTAGCGGCAACACAGATACGCAGTATTTT. Translated: CASSVIGTSGNTDTQYF.

A remark on this clonotype: One junction end disagrees with the germline gene, perhaps due to a read error. The chain has TRBV13 and TRBJ1-5; D gene uncertain. Germline CDR1 PRHDT, CDR2 FYEKMQ (reference sequence). CDR3 length: 12 amino acids. CDR3 nucleotide sequence: TGTGCCGGCAGCTCGCCGGGTCAGCCCCAGCATTTT. Protein sequence: CAGSSPGQPQHF.

This clonotype has only a few counts. This chain connects TRBV3-1 to TRBJ2-2, with 9 nucleotides matching TRBD1. The CDR3 extends over 18 amino acids. The V segment lost 1 base and the J segment 6 bases; nucleotides outside the gene matches: 12. Germline CDR1 and CDR2: LGHDT and YNNKEL (reference sequence). The CDR3 region has the DNA TGTGCCAGCAGCCAAGGCTCGGGACAGGGATGGGAAGCCGGGGAGCTGTTTTTT. Translating gives CASSQGSGQGWEAGELFF.

Regarding this clonotype: Lacking the conserved final phenylalanine or tryptophan, this CDR3 likely reflects a read error. The chain recombines TRBV7-9 with TRBJ2-5; D remains unclear. The CDR3 runs to 11 residues. Germline V gene sequence: CDR1 SEHNR, CDR2 FQNEAQ (reference sequence). V gave up 5 bases and J gave up 3 bases, with 4 bases separating them. The CDR3 DNA sequence: TGTGCCAGCAGCACCAAAGAGACCCAGTACTCC. Its protein is CASSTKETQYS.

A few counts support this clonotype. A read error may account for a junction end that differs from germline. This sequence joins TRBV7-9 and TRBJ2-1; D remains unclear. The CDR3 consists of 13 residues. Germline V gives CDR1 SEHNR, CDR2 FQNEAQ (reference sequence). CDR3 protein: CASGYSSYNEKFF. The CDR3 coding sequence is TGTGCCAGCGGATACAGCTCCTACAATGAGAAGTTCTTC.

This clonotype has only a few counts. V is TRBV5-1 and J is TRBJ2-1; TRBD1 aligns across 7 bases. CDR1 and CDR2 (germline): SGHRS, YFSETQ. The CDR3 loop spans 14 amino acids. J lost 8 bases, V lost 0 bases, and 5 bases had no gene match. The CDR3 reads CASSLDRGIDEQFF. CDR3 in DNA: TGCGCCAGCAGCTTGGACAGGGGAATTGATGAGCAGTTCTTC.

This clonotype was observed many times. The chain links TRBV12-3 or TRBV12-4 to TRBJ2-7, with TRBD2 matching 16 bases. CDR3 length: 12 residues. The CDR3 sequence: CASSPGLAGGLV. The CDR3 bases are TGTGCCAGCAGCCCGGGACTAGCGGGAGGGTTAGTC.

With respect to this clonotype: This may come from a read error, since a much larger clone is one base off. The rearrangement links TRBV12-3 or TRBV12-4 to TRBJ2-7, with TRBD2 matching 8 bases. The CDR3 covers 11 residues. V dropped 11 bases and J dropped 7; count of bases not matched to a gene: 7. The CDR3, as DNA: TGTGCCGGCACGAGCGGGGGTGAGCAGTACTTC. Protein: CAGTSGGEQYF.

This clonotype was seen once. One end of the junction varies from germline; a read error may be responsible. The chain has TRBV9 and TRBJ2-1, with a weak D call TRBD1 (6 bases). The CDR3 spans 15 residues. Germline V CDR1 and CDR2: SGDLS, YYNGEE. This chain's CDR3 is CASSEGDVGIGERFF. The CDR3 bases are TGTGCCAGCAGCGAGGGGGATGTAGGCATTGGTGAGCGGTTCTTC. Filled out from reference TRBV9 and TRBJ2-1, the complete variable domain reads DSGVTQTPKHLITATGQRVTLRCSPRSGDLSVYWYQQSLDQGLQFLIQYYNGEERAKGNILERFSAQQFPDLHSELNLSSLELGDSALYFCASSEGDVGIGERFFGPGTRLTVL.

This chain links TRBV5-1 with TRBJ2-7; TRBD2 matches 8 bases. The CDR3 spans 13 residues. The germline V gene has CDR1 SGHRS and CDR2 YFSETQ. Unmatched junction bases numbered 4, after V lost 5 bases and J lost 3 bases. In nucleotides, the CDR3 is TGCGCCAGCAGGCTAGCGGGTTTCTACGAGCAGTACTTC. Protein product: CASRLAGFYEQYF.

The chain carries TRBV3-1 and TRBJ2-1; either TRBD1 or TRBD2 may fit D (7 bases each). Germline V gene lookup returns CDR1 LGHDT and CDR2 YNNKEL (reference sequence). Trimming left V 1 base short and J 5 bases short, with 21 bases between. The length of the CDR3 is 18 residues. DNA for the CDR3: TGTGCCAGCAGCCAAGTTCCCCCTACCAGCGGGACAGACAATGAGCAGTTCTTC. Its protein is CASSQVPPTSGTDNEQFF.